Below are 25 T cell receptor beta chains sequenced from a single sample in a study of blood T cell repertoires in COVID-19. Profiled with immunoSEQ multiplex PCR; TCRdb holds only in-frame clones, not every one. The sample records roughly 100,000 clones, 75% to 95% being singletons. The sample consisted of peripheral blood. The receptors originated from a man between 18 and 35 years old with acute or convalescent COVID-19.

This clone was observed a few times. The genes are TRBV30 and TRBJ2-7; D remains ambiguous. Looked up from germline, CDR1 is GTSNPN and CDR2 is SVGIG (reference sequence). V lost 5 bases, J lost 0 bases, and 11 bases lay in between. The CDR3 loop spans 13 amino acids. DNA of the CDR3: TGTGCCTGGGCCCCTCATAGCTCCTACGAGCAGTACTTC. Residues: CAWAPHSSYEQYF.

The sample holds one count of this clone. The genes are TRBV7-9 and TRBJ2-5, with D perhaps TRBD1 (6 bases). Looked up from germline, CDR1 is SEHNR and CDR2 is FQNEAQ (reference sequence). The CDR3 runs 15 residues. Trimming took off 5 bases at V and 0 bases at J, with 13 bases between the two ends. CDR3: CASSTGQPYQETQYF. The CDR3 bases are TGTGCCAGCAGCACGGGACAACCGTACCAAGAGACCCAGTACTTC.

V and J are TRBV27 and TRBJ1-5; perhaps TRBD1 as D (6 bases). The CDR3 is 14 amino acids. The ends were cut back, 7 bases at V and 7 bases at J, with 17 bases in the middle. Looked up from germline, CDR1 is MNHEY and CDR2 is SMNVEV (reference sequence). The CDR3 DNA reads TGTGCCAGCAAGCCAGGGGCCGCCGGGCAGCCCCAGCATTTT. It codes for CASKPGAAGQPQHF.

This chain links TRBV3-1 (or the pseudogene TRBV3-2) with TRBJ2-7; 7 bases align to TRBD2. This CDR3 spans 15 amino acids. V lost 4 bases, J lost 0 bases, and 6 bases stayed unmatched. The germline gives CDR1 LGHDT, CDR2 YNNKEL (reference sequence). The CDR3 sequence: CASSRGLQSSYEQYF. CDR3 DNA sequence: TGTGCCAGCAGCCGGGGACTACAGAGCTCCTACGAGCAGTACTTC.

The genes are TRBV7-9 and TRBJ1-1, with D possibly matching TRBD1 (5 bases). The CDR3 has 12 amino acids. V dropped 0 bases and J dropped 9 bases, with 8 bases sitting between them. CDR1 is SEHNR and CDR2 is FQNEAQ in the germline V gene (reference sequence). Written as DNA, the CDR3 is TGTGCCAGCAGCTTAGCGATGGGGCAAGCTTTCTTT. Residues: CASSLAMGQAFF.

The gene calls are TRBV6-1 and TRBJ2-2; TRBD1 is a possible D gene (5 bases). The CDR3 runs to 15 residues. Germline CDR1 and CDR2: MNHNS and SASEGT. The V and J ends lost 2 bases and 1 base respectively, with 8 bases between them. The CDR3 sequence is CASSEIQGNTGELFF. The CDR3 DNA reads TGTGCCAGCAGTGAAATTCAGGGGAACACCGGGGAGCTGTTTTTT.

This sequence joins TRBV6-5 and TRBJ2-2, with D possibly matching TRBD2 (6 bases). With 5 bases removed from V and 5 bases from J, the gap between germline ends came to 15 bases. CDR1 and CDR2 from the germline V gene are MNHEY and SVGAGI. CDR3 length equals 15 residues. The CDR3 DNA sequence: TGTGCCAGCAGTCAACCCGGGACTCAGACCGGGGAGCTGTTTTTT. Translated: CASSQPGTQTGELFF.

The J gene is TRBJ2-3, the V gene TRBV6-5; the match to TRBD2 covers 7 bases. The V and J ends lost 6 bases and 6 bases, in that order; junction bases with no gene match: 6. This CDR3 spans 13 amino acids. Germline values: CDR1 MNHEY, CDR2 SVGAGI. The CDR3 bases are TGTGCCAGCAGGCGACCCGGGAGGGATACGCAGTATTTT. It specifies CASRRPGRDTQYF.

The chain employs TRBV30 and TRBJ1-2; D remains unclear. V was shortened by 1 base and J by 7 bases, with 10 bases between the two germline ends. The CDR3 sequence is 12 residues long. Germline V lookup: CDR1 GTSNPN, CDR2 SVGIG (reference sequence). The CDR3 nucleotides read TGTGCCTGGAGTGGCCAAGGGAGTGGCTACACCTTC. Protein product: CAWSGQGSGYTF.

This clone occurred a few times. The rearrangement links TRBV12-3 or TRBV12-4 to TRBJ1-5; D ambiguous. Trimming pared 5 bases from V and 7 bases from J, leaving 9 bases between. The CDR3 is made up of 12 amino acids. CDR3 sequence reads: CASSIERQPQHF. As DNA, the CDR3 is TGTGCCAGCAGTATCGAGAGGCAGCCCCAGCATTTT.

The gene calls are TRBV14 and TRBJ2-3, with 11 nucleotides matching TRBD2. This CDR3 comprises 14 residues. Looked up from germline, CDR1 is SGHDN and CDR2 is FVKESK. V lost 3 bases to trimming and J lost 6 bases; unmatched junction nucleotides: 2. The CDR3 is CASSQTSGTDTQYF. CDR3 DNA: TGTGCCAGCAGCCAGACTAGCGGGACCGATACGCAGTATTTT.

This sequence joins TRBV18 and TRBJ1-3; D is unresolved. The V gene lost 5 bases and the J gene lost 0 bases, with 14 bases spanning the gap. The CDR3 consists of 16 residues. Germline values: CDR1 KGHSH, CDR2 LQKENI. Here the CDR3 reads CASSFADKSSGNTIYF. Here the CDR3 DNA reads TGTGCCAGCTCATTTGCCGACAAGAGCTCTGGAAACACCATATATTTT.

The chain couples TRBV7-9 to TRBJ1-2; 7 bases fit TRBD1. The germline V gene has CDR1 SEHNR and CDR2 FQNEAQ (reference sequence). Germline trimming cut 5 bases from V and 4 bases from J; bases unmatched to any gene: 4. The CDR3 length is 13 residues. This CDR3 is CASSIGTVYGYTF. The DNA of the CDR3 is TGTGCCAGCAGCATCGGGACAGTCTATGGCTACACCTTC.

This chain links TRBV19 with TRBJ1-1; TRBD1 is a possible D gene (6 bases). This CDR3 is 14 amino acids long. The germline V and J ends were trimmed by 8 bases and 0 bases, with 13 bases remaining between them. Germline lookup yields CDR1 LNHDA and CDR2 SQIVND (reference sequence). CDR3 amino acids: CASSFGQLNTEAFF. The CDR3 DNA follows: TGTGCCAGTTCGTTTGGACAGCTGAACACTGAAGCTTTCTTT. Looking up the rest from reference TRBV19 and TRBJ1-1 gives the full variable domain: DGGITQSPKYLFRKEGQNVTLSCEQNLNHDAMYWYRQDPGQGLRLIYYSQIVNDFQKGDIAEGYSVSREKKESFPLTVTSAQKNPTAFYLCASSFGQLNTEAFFGQGTRLTVV.

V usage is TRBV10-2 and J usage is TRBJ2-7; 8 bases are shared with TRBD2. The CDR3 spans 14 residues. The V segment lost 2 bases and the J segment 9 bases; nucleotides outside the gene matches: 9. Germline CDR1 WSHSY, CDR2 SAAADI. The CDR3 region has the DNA TGCGCCAGCAGTGAGACCGGGACTAGAAATAGGCAGTACTTC. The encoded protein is CASSETGTRNRQYF.

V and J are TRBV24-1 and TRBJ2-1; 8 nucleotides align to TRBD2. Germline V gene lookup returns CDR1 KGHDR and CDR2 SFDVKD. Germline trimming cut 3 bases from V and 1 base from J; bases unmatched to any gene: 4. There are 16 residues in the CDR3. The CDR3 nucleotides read TGTGCCACCAGTGATAATCCGGGAGGGTCCTACAATGAGCAGTTCTTC. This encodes CATSDNPGGSYNEQFF.

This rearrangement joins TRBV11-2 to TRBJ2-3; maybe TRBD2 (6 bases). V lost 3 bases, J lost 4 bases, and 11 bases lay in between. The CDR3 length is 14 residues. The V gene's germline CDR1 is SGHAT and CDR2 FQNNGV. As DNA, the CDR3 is TGTGCCAGCAGCTTCCGGGGGTCGGCAGATACGCAGTATTTT. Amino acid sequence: CASSFRGSADTQYF.

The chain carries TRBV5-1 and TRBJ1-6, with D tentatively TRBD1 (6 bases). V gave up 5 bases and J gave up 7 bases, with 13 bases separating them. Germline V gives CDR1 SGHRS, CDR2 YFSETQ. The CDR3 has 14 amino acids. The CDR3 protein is CASSRDNPNSPLHF. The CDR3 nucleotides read TGCGCCAGCAGTCGGGACAACCCAAATTCACCCCTCCACTTT.

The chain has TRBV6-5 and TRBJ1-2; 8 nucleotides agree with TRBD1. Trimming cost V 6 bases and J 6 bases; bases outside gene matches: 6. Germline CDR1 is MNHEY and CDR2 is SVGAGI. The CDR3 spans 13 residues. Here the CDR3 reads CASSFRQGNGYTF. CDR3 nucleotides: TGTGCCAGCAGCTTCAGACAGGGGAATGGCTACACCTTC.

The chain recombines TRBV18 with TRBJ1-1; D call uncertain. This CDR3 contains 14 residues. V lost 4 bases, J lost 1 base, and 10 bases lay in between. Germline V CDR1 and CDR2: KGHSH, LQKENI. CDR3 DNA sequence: TGTGCCAGCTCACTGGATCAGGAGAACACTGAAGCTTTCTTT. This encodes CASSLDQENTEAFF.

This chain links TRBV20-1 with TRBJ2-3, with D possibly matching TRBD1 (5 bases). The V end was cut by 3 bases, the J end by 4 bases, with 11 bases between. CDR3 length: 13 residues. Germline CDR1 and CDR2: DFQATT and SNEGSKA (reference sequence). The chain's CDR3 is CSASPPGSDTQYF. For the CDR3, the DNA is TGCAGTGCTAGTCCCCCAGGGTCAGATACGCAGTATTTT.

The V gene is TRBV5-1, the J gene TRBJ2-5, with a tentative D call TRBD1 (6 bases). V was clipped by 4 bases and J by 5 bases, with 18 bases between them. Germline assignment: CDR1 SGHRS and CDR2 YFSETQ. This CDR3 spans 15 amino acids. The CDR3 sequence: CASSPGEYARETQYF. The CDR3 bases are TGCGCCAGCAGCCCAGGGGAATATGCGCGTGAGACCCAGTACTTC.

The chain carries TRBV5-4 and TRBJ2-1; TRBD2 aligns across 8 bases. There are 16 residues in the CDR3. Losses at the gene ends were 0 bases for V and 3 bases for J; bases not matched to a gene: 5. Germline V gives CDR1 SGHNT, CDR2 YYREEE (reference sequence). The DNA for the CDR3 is TGTGCCAGCAGCTTGGATCCAGCGGGGGTCTACAATGAGCAGTTCTTC. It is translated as CASSLDPAGVYNEQFF.

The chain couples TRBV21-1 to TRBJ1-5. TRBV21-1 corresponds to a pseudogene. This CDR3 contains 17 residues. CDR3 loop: CASKSDRLKPDNQPQHF. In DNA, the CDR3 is TGTGCCAGCAAGAGTGACCGACTCAAACCAGACAATCAGCCCCAGCATTTT.

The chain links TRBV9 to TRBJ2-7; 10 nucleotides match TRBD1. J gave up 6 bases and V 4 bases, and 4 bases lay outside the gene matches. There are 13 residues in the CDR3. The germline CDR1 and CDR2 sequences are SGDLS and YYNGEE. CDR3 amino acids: CASSLDRGSEQYF. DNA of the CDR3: TGTGCCAGCAGCCTGGACAGGGGGAGCGAGCAGTACTTC.